The sequence of this T cell receptor beta chain was determined in a study of PD-L1 blockade in urothelial cancer. Study at large: Patients arrived having already received 0 to 3 prior chemotherapy regimens. Blood underwent analysis 3 weeks (second dose) and 6 weeks after treatment began. Researchers found blood samples held a median of approximately 150,000 T cells.

The length of the CDR3 is 13 residues. V was trimmed by 5 bases and J by 0 bases, leaving 8 bases between them. The germline gives CDR1 GTSNPN, CDR2 SVGIG (reference sequence). Study-wide findings and caveats: Tumor-associated clones in the blood of durable-benefit patients grew more at 3 weeks.

Only in-frame clones appear in the TCRdb table, and some are missing; sequencing was by immunoSEQ multiplex PCR. The profile covers 29,000 or so clones, with 87% appearing a single time and approximately 3.1% taken by the ten largest. This clone appeared a few times. Its antigen is undetermined. The genes are TRBV30 and TRBJ1-3, with a weak D call TRBD1 (6 bases). This clonotype was sampled from a man in his forties or fifties with urothelial cancer. Source: PBMCs, taken around atezolizumab (anti-PD-L1) treatment. In DNA, the CDR3 is TGTGCCTGGGTGACAGGCTCTGGAAACACCATATATTTT. Its protein product is CAWVTGSGNTIYF.